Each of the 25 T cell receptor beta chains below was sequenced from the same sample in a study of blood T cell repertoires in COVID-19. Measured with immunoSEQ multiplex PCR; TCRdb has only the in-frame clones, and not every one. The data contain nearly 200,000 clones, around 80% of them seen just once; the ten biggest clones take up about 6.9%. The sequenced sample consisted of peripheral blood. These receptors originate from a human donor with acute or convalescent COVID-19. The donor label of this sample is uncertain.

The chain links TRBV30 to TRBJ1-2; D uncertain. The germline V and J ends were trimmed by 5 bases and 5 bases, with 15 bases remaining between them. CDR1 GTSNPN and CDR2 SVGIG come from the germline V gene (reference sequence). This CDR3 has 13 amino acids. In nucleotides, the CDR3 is TGTGCCTGGGCCCGGGAGCCTGGTTATGGCTACACCTTC. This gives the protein CAWAREPGYGYTF.

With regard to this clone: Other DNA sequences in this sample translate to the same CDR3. The CDR3 spells CASRGQGGNTIYF. The CDR3 DNA reads TGTGCCAGCAGAGGACAGGGTGGAAACACCATATATTTT. The rearrangement uses TRBV27 and TRBJ1-3; 8 bases align to TRBD1. With V trimmed by 6 bases and J by 3 bases, 1 base remained unmatched. The length of the CDR3 is 13 residues. Germline V gives CDR1 MNHEY, CDR2 SMNVEV (reference sequence).

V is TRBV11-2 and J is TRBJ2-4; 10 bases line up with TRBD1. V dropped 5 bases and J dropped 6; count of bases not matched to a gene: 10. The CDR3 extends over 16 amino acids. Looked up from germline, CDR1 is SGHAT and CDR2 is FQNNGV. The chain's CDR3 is CASSPKTGGLGNIQYF. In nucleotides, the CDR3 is TGTGCCAGCAGCCCTAAGACAGGGGGCCTCGGAAACATTCAGTACTTC.

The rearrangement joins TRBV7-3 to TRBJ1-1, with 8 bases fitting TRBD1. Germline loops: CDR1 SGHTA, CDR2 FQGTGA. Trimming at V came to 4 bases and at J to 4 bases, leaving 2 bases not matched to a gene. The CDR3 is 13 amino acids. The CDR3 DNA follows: TGTGCCAGCAGCTATACAGGGGGCACTGAAGCTTTCTTT. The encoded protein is CASSYTGGTEAFF.

The CDR3 DNA reads TGTGCCAGCATCGGAGGGGCTATCGGTGAGCAGTTCTTC. It is translated as CASIGGAIGEQFF. The gene calls are TRBV7-2 and TRBJ2-1; TRBD2 is a possible D gene (6 bases). CDR1 is SGHTA, CDR2 FQGNSA, per germline. The CDR3 has 13 residues. The germline V and J ends were trimmed by 7 bases and 9 bases, with 16 bases remaining between them.

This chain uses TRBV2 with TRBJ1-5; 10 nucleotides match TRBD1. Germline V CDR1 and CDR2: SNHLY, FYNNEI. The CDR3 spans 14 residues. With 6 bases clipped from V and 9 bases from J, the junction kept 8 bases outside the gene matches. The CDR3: CASRETGGSGPQHF. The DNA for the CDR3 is TGTGCCAGCAGGGAGACAGGGGGCTCGGGGCCCCAGCATTTT.

The CDR3 DNA follows: TGCGCCAGCAGCACCCAGGACTCTACACAGGAGACCCAGTACTTC. Protein: CASSTQDSTQETQYF. The chain uses TRBV5-1 and TRBJ2-5; tentative D call: TRBD2 (5 bases). Trimming shortened V by 4 bases and J by 5 bases, and 18 bases separated the two germline ends. This CDR3 region has 15 residues. Germline V gene sequence: CDR1 SGHRS, CDR2 YFSETQ.

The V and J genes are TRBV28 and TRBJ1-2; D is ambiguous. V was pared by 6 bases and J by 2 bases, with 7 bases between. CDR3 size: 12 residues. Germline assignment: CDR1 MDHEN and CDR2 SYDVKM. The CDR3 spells CASSGVNYGYTF. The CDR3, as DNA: TGTGCCAGCAGCGGGGTCAACTATGGCTACACCTTC.

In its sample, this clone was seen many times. CDR3 in DNA: TGTGCCAGCAGCGTAGGGACCACGGGAGGCTACACCTTC. Translating gives CASSVGTTGGYTF. V gene TRBV9 combines with J gene TRBJ1-2; no clear D gene. From germline, CDR1 is SGDLS and CDR2 YYNGEE. This CDR3 has 13 amino acids. V was cut by 0 bases and J by 8 bases, with 11 bases left in between.

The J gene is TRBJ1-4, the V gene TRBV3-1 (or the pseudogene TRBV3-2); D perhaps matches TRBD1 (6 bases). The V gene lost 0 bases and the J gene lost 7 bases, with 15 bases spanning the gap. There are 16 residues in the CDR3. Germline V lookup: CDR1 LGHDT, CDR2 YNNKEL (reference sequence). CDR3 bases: TGTGCCAGCAGCCAAGATCGGGGGGCAGGTCGTGAAAAACTGTTTTTT. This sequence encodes CASSQDRGAGREKLFF.

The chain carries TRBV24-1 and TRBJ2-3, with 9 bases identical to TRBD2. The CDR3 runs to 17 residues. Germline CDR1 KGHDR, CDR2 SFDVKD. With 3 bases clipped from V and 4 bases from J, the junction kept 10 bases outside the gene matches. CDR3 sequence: CATSDPRSGRRSDTQYF. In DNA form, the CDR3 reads TGTGCCACCAGTGATCCGAGGAGCGGGAGGAGGTCAGATACGCAGTATTTT.

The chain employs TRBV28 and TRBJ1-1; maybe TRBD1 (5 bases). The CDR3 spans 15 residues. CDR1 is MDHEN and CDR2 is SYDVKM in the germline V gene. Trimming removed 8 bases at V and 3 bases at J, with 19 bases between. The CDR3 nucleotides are TGTGCCAGCGGCGCGTCGGCAGGGCGGTACACTGAAGCTTTCTTT. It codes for CASGASAGRYTEAFF.

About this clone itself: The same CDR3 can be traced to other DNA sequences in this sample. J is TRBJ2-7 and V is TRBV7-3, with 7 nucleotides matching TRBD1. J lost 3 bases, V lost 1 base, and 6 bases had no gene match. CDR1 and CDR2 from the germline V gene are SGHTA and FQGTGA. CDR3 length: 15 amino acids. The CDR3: CASSLSGQGVYEQYF. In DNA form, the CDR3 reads TGTGCCAGCAGCTTAAGTGGGCAGGGGGTCTACGAGCAGTACTTC.

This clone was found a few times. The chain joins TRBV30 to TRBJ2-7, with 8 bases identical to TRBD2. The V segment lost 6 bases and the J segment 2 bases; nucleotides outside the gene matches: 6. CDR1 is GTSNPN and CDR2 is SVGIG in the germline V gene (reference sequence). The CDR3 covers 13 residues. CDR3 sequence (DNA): TGTGCCTGTCTCGCGGGGGGCCCCTACGAGCAGTACTTC. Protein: CACLAGGPYEQYF.

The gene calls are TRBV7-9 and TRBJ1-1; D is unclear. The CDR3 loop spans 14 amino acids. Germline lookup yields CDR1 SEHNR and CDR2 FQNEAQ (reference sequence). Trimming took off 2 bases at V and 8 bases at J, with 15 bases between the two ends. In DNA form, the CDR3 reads TGTGCCAGCAGCTTAACCCCCGGCGGGATGGAAGCTTTCTTT. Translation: CASSLTPGGMEAFF.

The CDR3 coding sequence is TGTGCCAGCAGTTCTGGATCAGGGGGAGAGACCCAGTACTTC. Translating it yields CASSSGSGGETQYF. The V gene is TRBV2, the J gene TRBJ2-5; 7 bases fit TRBD1. CDR1 and CDR2 from the germline V gene are SNHLY and FYNNEI. The CDR3 is made up of 14 amino acids. Trimming at V came to 5 bases and at J to 4 bases, leaving 7 bases not matched to a gene.

The CDR3 region is CASSFLGQGETQYF. CDR3 sequence (DNA): TGCGCCAGCAGCTTCTTAGGACAGGGGGAGACCCAGTACTTC. V gene TRBV5-1 combines with J gene TRBJ2-5; 9 bases align to TRBD1. This CDR3 contains 14 residues. Per the germline V gene, CDR1 is SGHRS and CDR2 is YFSETQ. V dropped 2 bases and J dropped 5; count of bases not matched to a gene: 4.

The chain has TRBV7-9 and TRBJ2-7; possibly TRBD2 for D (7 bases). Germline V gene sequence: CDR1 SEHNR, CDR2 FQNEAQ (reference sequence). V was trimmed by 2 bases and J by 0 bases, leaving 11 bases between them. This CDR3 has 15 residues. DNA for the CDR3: TGTGCCAGCAGCTTACGGGGGGCCCTCTCCTACGAGCAGTACTTC. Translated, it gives CASSLRGALSYEQYF.

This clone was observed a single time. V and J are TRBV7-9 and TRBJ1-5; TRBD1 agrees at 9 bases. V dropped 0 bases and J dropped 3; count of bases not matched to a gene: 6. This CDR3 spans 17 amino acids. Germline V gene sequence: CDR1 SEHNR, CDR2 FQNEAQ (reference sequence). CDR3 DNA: TGTGCCAGCAGCTTAGCTACCGGGACAGGGACCAATCAGCCCCAGCATTTT. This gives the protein CASSLATGTGTNQPQHF.

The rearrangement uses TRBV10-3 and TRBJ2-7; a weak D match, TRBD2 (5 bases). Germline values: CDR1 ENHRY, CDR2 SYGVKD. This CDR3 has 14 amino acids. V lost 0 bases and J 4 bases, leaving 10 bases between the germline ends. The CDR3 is CAISESPAVYEQYF. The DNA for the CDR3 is TGTGCCATCAGTGAGTCTCCAGCGGTGTACGAGCAGTACTTC.

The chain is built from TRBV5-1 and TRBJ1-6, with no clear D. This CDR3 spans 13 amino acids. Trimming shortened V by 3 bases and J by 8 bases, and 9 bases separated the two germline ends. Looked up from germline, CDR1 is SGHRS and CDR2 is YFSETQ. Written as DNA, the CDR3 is TGCGCCAGCAGCTCCCACTCGGATTCACCCCTCCACTTT. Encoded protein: CASSSHSDSPLHF.

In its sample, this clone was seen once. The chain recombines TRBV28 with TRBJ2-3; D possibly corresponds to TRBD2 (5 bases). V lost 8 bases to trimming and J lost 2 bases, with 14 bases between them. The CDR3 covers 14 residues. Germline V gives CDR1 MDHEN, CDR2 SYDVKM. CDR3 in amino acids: CASHSPAVTDTQYF. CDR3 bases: TGTGCCAGCCACTCGCCAGCGGTCACAGATACGCAGTATTTT.

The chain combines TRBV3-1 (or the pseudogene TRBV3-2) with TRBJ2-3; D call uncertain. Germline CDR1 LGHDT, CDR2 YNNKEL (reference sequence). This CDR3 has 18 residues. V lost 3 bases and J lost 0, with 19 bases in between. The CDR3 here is CASSHMPPAGTSTDTQYF. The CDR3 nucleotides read TGTGCCAGCAGCCACATGCCCCCAGCAGGCACTAGCACAGATACGCAGTATTTT.

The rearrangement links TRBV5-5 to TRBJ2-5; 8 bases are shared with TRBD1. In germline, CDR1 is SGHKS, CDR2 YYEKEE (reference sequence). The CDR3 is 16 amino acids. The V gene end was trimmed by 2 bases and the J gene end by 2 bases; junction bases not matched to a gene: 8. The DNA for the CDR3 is TGTGCCAGCAGCTTAGGACAGGGCGCCATACAAGAGACCCAGTACTTC. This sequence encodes CASSLGQGAIQETQYF.

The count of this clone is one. The CDR3 here is CATSRDFRDRGVPREGEQFF. The CDR3 DNA reads TGTGCCACCAGCAGAGATTTCCGGGACAGGGGGGTACCCAGGGAGGGTGAGCAGTTCTTC. The rearrangement links TRBV15 to TRBJ2-1; 11 bases match TRBD1. V shed 0 bases, J shed 9 bases, and the junction held 19 bases outside the gene matches. CDR1 is LNHNV and CDR2 is YYDKDF in the germline V gene (reference sequence). This CDR3 is 20 amino acids long. The full variable domain, its missing parts supplied by reference TRBV15 and TRBJ2-1, is DAMVIQNPRYQVTQFGKPVTLSCSQTLNHNVMYWYQQKSSQAPKLLFHYYDKDFNNEADTPDNFQSRRPNTSFCFLDIRSPGLGDTAMYLCATSRDFRDRGVPREGEQFFGPGTRLTVL.